This T cell receptor beta chain was recorded in a study of Graves' ophthalmopathy and Graves' hyperthyroidism. For repertoire sequencing, the TCR beta CDR3 regions were amplified from RNA transcripts. Second-round multiplex PCR came after first-round RT-PCR with HTBI primers. TCRdb independently ran MiXCR on the multiplex PCR reads; one entry per CDR3 protein. Of 660,000 or so distinct CDR3 sequences listed, roughly 39% were seen once; the top ten hold about 3.3%. Germline assignment: CDR1 ENHRY and CDR2 SYGVKD. J lost 2 bases, V lost 10 bases, and 17 bases had no gene match. The CDR3 is made up of 17 amino acids.

Sequencing was performed on peripheral blood. This receptor was obtained from an adult man with Graves' ophthalmopathy. This chain uses TRBV10-3 with TRBJ2-5; 9 bases align to TRBD1. The CDR3 nucleotides are TGTGCCAGCAGACTAACATTGAGGACAGGGGATCAAGAGACCCAGTACTTC. Translated, it gives CASRLTLRTGDQETQYF.